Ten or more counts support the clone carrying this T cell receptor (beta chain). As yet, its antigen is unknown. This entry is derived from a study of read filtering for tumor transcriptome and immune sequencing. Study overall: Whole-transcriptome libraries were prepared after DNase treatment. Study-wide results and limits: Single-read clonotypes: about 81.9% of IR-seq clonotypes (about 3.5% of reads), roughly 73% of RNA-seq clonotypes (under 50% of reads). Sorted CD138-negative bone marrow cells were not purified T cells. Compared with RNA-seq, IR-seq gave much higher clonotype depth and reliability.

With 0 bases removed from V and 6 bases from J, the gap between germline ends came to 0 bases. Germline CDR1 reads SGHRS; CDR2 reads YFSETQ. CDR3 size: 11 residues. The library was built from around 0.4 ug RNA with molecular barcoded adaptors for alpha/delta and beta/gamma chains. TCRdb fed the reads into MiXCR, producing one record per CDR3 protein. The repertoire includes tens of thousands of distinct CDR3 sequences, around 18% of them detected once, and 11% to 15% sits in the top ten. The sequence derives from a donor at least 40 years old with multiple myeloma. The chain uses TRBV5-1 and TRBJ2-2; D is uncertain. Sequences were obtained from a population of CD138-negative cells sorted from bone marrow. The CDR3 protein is CASSLAGELFF. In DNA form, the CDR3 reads TGCGCCAGCAGCTTGGCCGGGGAGCTGTTTTTT.